This T cell receptor (beta chain) derives from a study of neurological immune-mediated disorders (dated by TCRdb to between 2018 and 2021). For context, the study as a whole: Among the 35 or so multiple sclerosis patients, approximately 30 had relapsing-remitting MS and 3 had secondary progressive MS. The roughly 100 TCR-beta libraries covered PBMC samples along with longitudinal samples, technical triplicates, and paired sorted CD4+ and CD8+ T-cell subsets. The cohort comprised roughly 70 subjects: about 14 HAM/TSP patients, 35 or so multiple sclerosis patients and about 20 healthy controls. Peripheral blood TCR-beta repertoires from patients with HTLV-I-associated myelopathy (HAM/TSP), patients with multiple sclerosis, and healthy controls were compared in the study using UMI-based sequencing. General findings and caveats noted by the study authors: Phylogenetic analysis grouped repertoires from 18 of 34 MS patients into a cluster of related CDR3 sequences, suggesting a possible repertoire-level signature. No association of the MS cluster with clinical or MRI features was observed, and the need for larger cohorts was stated by the authors. TCR clonal expansion was highest in HAM/TSP patients and lowest in MS patients, with MS patients falling below even healthy controls. Expanded clones from different subjects shared no identical CDR3 amino acid sequences, which suggests that TCR-beta repertoires were private in all groups.

There are many counts of this clonotype. Its antigen target is currently unknown. Within one base of it there is no much larger clone, and no base qualities were kept. For unsorted PBMC libraries, 2 million PBMCs were used after storage in RNAlater at -80 degrees C until RNA extraction. Multiple sclerosis patients were enrolled in a US clinical protocol under which disease progression was evaluated by magnetic resonance imaging. Peripheral blood underwent Ficoll-Hypaque density gradient centrifugation to isolate PBMCs, which were then cryopreserved in liquid nitrogen. CDR1 and CDR2 (SNHLY, FYNNEI) derive from the germline V gene. The CDR3 runs 15 amino acids, cysteine and phenylalanine included. Solely the CDR3 DNA is kept, with 45 bases framed from the first base. V is reduced by 3 bases and J by 0 bases, leaving a spacing of 10 bases between them. cDNA was synthesized by template-switch 5'RACE using a primer with a 10-nucleotide random unique molecular identifier that tagged each TCR transcript. Every sequencing run covered 15-18 subjects and yielded more than 170 million TCR-beta sequences. The RNeasy kit was used to extract total RNA. The KAPA Real-time Library Amplification kit was used to amplify TCR-beta VDJ regions with primers targeting the TCR constant region and the 5'RACE anchor. Sample indexes and Illumina adaptors were added in a first PCR, and a second PCR then increased library yield. After purification with Ampure beads, the TCR product of roughly 650 bp was size-selected on a 2% E-gel SizeSelection system. Before pooling, library quality was assessed on a Bioanalyzer, concentration was determined with Qubit, and library quantification was performed with the Kapa Library Quantification kit. Libraries were sequenced paired-end 2 x 150 bp on an Illumina HiSeq 2500. To increase sequence diversity, about 23-32% phiX was spiked into each library pool. As for the original processing: The quality-filtered reads were processed with the UMI-based MiGEC pipeline, whose error correction step removed more than 80% of the raw TCR sequences. VDJ genes were aligned to IMGT germline references, and clonotypes were defined by unique CDR3 amino acid sequence plus V-J genes. Clonal expansion, Shannon diversity and CDR3 relatedness were evaluated with VDJtools (CalcPairwiseDistances, ClusterSamples), while phylogenetic trees were built in CLCbio workbench. Clones with at least 8 unique UMIs were defined as expanded, with this threshold being based on coefficient-of-variation modelling across technical triplicates. Using fastp at Q25 and MiXCR, TCRdb reprocessed the public reads and kept productive beta chains. Each CDR3 protein appears once, grouped with its most common genes and DNA. TCRdb, not the original authors, processed these V and J calls. Here the sample has 40,000 or so distinct CDR3 sequences; roughly 2.5% occur a single time. The ten largest account for more than 10% of the sample.

The sequence links TRBV2 to TRBJ2-3; the D segment could be TRBD1, given 6 matching bases. This receptor was taken from a young man with multiple sclerosis. The sequenced sample was PBMCs. The DNA sequence is TGTGCCAGCAGTGATCAGGGGATTAGCACAGATACGCAGTATTTT. Translated, it reads CASSDQGISTDTQYF.